One sample yielded the 32 T cell receptor beta chains listed below, sequenced in a study of OX40 agonist ivuxolimab in advanced cancers. TCRdb's copy holds only in-frame clones and misses some; the assay was immunoSEQ multiplex PCR. In the table there are roughly 55,000 clones, nearly 80% of which are singletons. Here the sequenced sample was CD4+ or CD8+ T cells sorted from blood, taken in a trial of the OX40 agonist ivuxolimab. These receptors originate from an adult with an advanced solid tumor such as melanoma, head and neck, liver or kidney cancer.

V gene TRBV25-1 combines with J gene TRBJ1-2; 7 bases align to TRBD1. Germline V gene sequence: CDR1 MGHDK, CDR2 SYGVNS. The CDR3 totals 14 residues. The ends lost 4 bases at V and 5 bases at J; junction bases unmatched: 7. CDR3 sequence: CASSARGGSYGYTF. The DNA of the CDR3 is TGTGCCAGCAGTGCCAGGGGGGGATCTTATGGCTACACCTTC.

The chain has TRBV13 and TRBJ1-1, with D unresolved. CDR3 length equals 13 residues. In germline, CDR1 is PRHDT, CDR2 FYEKMQ (reference sequence). Trimming took 5 bases from V and 5 from J, leaving 12 bases between them. DNA of the CDR3: TGTGCCAGCAGCGTCCGACCCGGGACTGAAGCTTTCTTT. This translates into CASSVRPGTEAFF.

Written as DNA, the CDR3 is TGTGCCAGCAGCGCGACCCTATGGGGGGGGACTAACACCGGGGAGCTGTTTTTT. It is translated as CASSATLWGGTNTGELFF. V usage is TRBV7-8 and J usage is TRBJ2-2; 7 nucleotides match TRBD2. The CDR3 has 18 amino acids. V lost 5 bases, J lost 2 bases, and 14 bases stayed unmatched. Germline CDR1 and CDR2: SGHVS and FQNEAQ.

V gene TRBV5-1 combines with J gene TRBJ2-1, with TRBD2 matching 8 bases. CDR3 size: 16 residues. The V gene's germline CDR1 is SGHRS and CDR2 YFSETQ. With 4 bases clipped from V and 5 bases from J, the junction kept 11 bases outside the gene matches. CDR3 amino acids: CASSKLGLALNNEQFF. The CDR3 nucleotides are TGCGCCAGCAGCAAACTAGGACTAGCTCTGAACAATGAGCAGTTCTTC.

V is TRBV4-2 and J is TRBJ1-4; 8 nucleotides match TRBD1. Germline V gene data show CDR1 as LGHNA and CDR2 as YNFKEQ. Trimming removed 6 bases from V and 4 bases from J; junction bases left unmatched: 4. This CDR3 has 14 residues. The chain's CDR3 is CASSTGGVNEKLFF. The CDR3 DNA reads as TGTGCCAGCAGTACAGGGGGAGTTAATGAAAAACTGTTTTTT.

The genes are TRBV5-1 and TRBJ2-2, with a possible D match to TRBD1 (5 bases). V gave up 2 bases and J gave up 0 bases, with 8 bases separating them. Looked up from germline, CDR1 is SGHRS and CDR2 is YFSETQ. CDR3 length equals 15 residues. DNA for the CDR3: TGCGCCAGCAGCTTCAGGGCGTCGAACACCGGGGAGCTGTTTTTT. Translation gives CASSFRASNTGELFF.

This clone showed up just a few times. The chain has TRBV7-2 and TRBJ2-2, with D unresolved. The germline V gene encodes CDR1 SGHTA and CDR2 FQGNSA. The length of the CDR3 is 15 residues. The ends were cut back, 5 bases at V and 7 bases at J, with 17 bases in the middle. The DNA for the CDR3 is TGTGCCAGCAGCCCTATGGAAACCCGAGGCGGGGAGCTGTTTTTT. It encodes CASSPMETRGGELFF.

The chain links TRBV5-4 to TRBJ1-1, with 9 positions matching TRBD1. The CDR3 loop spans 16 amino acids. Trimming at V came to 4 bases and at J to 5 bases, leaving 12 bases not matched to a gene. Germline CDR1 is SGHNT and CDR2 is YYREEE (reference sequence). For the CDR3, the DNA is TGTGCCAGCAGCCGGGGAAACAGGGGGCGAGAAACTGAAGCTTTCTTT. Protein product: CASSRGNRGRETEAFF. The full variable domain, its missing parts supplied by reference TRBV5-4 and TRBJ1-1, is ETGVTQSPTHLIKTRGQQVTLRCSSQSGHNTVSWYQQALGQGPQFIFQYYREEENGRGNFPPRFSGLQFPNYSSELNVNALELDDSALYLCASSRGNRGRETEAFFGQGTRLTVV.

A few counts support this clone. The V and J genes are TRBV7-6 and TRBJ1-1; the match to TRBD1 covers 7 bases. This CDR3 contains 15 residues. With 3 bases clipped from V and 2 bases from J, the junction kept 6 bases outside the gene matches. Germline V gives CDR1 SGHVS, CDR2 FNYEAQ. CDR3 DNA: TGTGCCAGCAGCTTGAGGGGACAGTTTAACACTGAAGCTTTCTTT. This sequence encodes CASSLRGQFNTEAFF.

The rearrangement joins TRBV5-6 to TRBJ2-7; D gene unclear. CDR3 length equals 13 residues. V lost 2 bases to trimming and J lost 7 bases, with 13 bases between them. Germline V CDR1 and CDR2: SGHDT, YYEEEE. This CDR3 reads CASSFQPLREQYF. DNA of the CDR3: TGTGCCAGCAGCTTTCAGCCCCTACGGGAGCAGTACTTC.

V usage is TRBV5-8 and J usage is TRBJ1-6; D not resolved. Germline-derived CDR1 and CDR2 are SGHTS and YDEGEE. The CDR3 extends over 13 amino acids. V was cut by 6 bases and J by 8 bases, with 12 bases left in between. The CDR3 nucleotides are TGTGCCAGCATCCCTTGGTGGGATTCACCCCTCCACTTT. Encoded protein: CASIPWWDSPLHF.

The rearrangement uses TRBV2 and TRBJ1-2, with D perhaps matching TRBD1 (5 bases). Germline V gene data show CDR1 as SNHLY and CDR2 as FYNNEI. CDR3 length: 12 residues. V was clipped by 2 bases and J by 8 bases, with 9 bases between them. In DNA form, the CDR3 reads TGTGCCAGCAGTGAACAGGGTTCCGGCTACACCTTC. Protein: CASSEQGSGYTF.

The V call is TRBV25-1, the J call TRBJ1-2; D remains ambiguous. Germline loops: CDR1 MGHDK, CDR2 SYGVNS. There are 15 residues in the CDR3. The V and J ends lost 0 bases and 8 bases respectively, with 16 bases between them. This CDR3 reads CASSEYAAVRRGYTF. In DNA form, the CDR3 reads TGTGCCAGCAGTGAATATGCGGCGGTCCGTCGGGGCTACACCTTC.

The chain is built from TRBV19 and TRBJ1-2; TRBD1 matches 9 bases. The length of the CDR3 is 13 residues. Germline-derived CDR1 and CDR2 are LNHDA and SQIVND (reference sequence). V trimming: 7 bases; J trimming: 8 bases; junction bases outside the gene matches: 8. CDR3 loop: CASTRDRESGYTF. CDR3 sequence (DNA): TGTGCCAGTACCAGGGACAGGGAATCGGGCTACACCTTC.

This chain connects TRBV9 to TRBJ2-3; 8 nucleotides agree with TRBD1. The length of the CDR3 is 15 residues. Trimming removed 3 bases from V and 0 bases from J; junction bases left unmatched: 3. Germline loops: CDR1 SGDLS, CDR2 YYNGEE. CDR3 nucleotide sequence: TGTGCCAGCAGCGGGACAGGGCTGAGCACAGATACGCAGTATTTT. Its protein product is CASSGTGLSTDTQYF.

This chain uses TRBV11-2 with TRBJ1-2, with TRBD1 as a possible D gene (5 bases). CDR1 SGHAT and CDR2 FQNNGV come from the germline V gene. This CDR3 contains 14 residues. The germline V and J ends were trimmed by 1 base and 6 bases, with 12 bases remaining between them. CDR3 region: CASSLVAGMNGYTF. The CDR3 DNA sequence: TGTGCCAGCAGCTTAGTGGCAGGGATGAATGGCTACACCTTC.

V is TRBV14 and J is TRBJ1-1; D gene ambiguous. Germline assignment: CDR1 SGHDN and CDR2 FVKESK. CDR3 length equals 19 residues. The V end was cut by 4 bases, the J end by 3 bases, with 27 bases between. The CDR3 loop is CASSPVIPMRRFGDTEAFF. The CDR3 DNA follows: TGTGCCAGCAGCCCCGTAATCCCCATGAGAAGGTTTGGAGACACTGAAGCTTTCTTT.

The rearrangement uses TRBV6-6 and TRBJ1-5, with D unclear. The CDR3 is 13 residues long. Between the trimmed V and J ends, which lost 7 bases and 1 base, there was a span of 8 bases. Germline assignment: CDR1 MNHNY and CDR2 SVGAGI (reference sequence). This CDR3 reads CASMMESNQPQHF. For the CDR3, the DNA is TGTGCCAGCATGATGGAGAGCAATCAGCCCCAGCATTTT.

This clone was picked up a small number of times. The J gene is TRBJ1-2, the V gene TRBV28; the D is unclear. The CDR3 spans 15 residues. V was shortened by 5 bases and J by 2 bases, with 15 bases between the two germline ends. The V gene's germline CDR1 is MDHEN and CDR2 SYDVKM. CDR3 sequence: CASSAHTDLNYGYTF. The CDR3, as DNA: TGTGCCAGCAGTGCCCACACCGACCTCAACTATGGCTACACCTTC.

The rearrangement joins TRBV19 to TRBJ2-1; TRBD1 might be the D (6 bases). In germline, CDR1 is LNHDA, CDR2 SQIVND (reference sequence). The CDR3 consists of 17 residues. V lost 7 bases, J lost 5 bases, and 24 bases lay in between. CDR3 DNA: TGTGCCAGTACCCCAGGGGTGGACCCCTCGAGGGACAATGAGCAGTTCTTC. Residues: CASTPGVDPSRDNEQFF.

The CDR3: CASSLGSGYTEAFF. CDR3 in DNA: TGTGCCAGCAGCTTAGGCTCGGGCTACACTGAAGCTTTCTTT. The chain recombines TRBV7-2 with TRBJ1-1; D is ambiguous. Trimming removed 1 base from V and 3 bases from J, with 9 bases in between. The CDR3 totals 14 residues. In germline, CDR1 is SGHTA, CDR2 FQGNSA.

The genes are TRBV28 and TRBJ1-4; 11 positions match TRBD1. CDR3 length: 14 amino acids. The ends lost 10 bases at V and 8 bases at J; junction bases unmatched: 9. Per germline, CDR1 MDHEN and CDR2 SYDVKM. This chain's CDR3 is CATTGTGGVEKLFF. CDR3 DNA: TGTGCCACTACTGGGACAGGGGGAGTAGAAAAACTGTTTTTT.

The chain links TRBV5-6 to TRBJ2-5, with D uncertain. V gave up 6 bases and J gave up 3 bases, with 27 bases separating them. The CDR3 totals 18 residues. CDR1 and CDR2 from the germline V gene are SGHDT and YYEEEE. The CDR3 nucleotides read TGTGCCAGCAACTCGAGGCCGGTTCGACTGCAAGGGAAAGAGACCCAGTACTTC. This codes for CASNSRPVRLQGKETQYF.

The chain combines TRBV7-2 with TRBJ2-1; 9 bases map to TRBD2. The CDR3 consists of 17 residues. Per the germline V gene, CDR1 is SGHTA and CDR2 is FQGNSA. With V trimmed by 0 bases and J by 0 bases, 3 bases remained unmatched. The CDR3 bases are TGTGCCAGCAGCTTAGCGGCGGGGGGGCTCTCCTACAATGAGCAGTTCTTC. Its protein is CASSLAAGGLSYNEQFF.

This rearrangement joins TRBV6-5 to TRBJ1-5, with a possible D match to TRBD1 (6 bases). Per the germline V gene, CDR1 is MNHEY and CDR2 is SVGAGI. V lost 6 bases and J lost 3, with 15 bases in between. This CDR3 has 15 residues. CDR3 in DNA: TGTGCCAGCAGAAGGGGGGTGTTGACCAATCAGCCCCAGCATTTT. Translating gives CASRRGVLTNQPQHF.

Only one count was recorded for this clone. The chain combines TRBV19 with TRBJ2-1; 10 nucleotides match TRBD2. Germline CDR1 is LNHDA and CDR2 is SQIVND (reference sequence). J lost 6 bases, V lost 5 bases, and 7 bases had no gene match. CDR3 size: 15 residues. The CDR3 DNA sequence: TGTGCCAGTAGTTTCAGCGGGAGGGCCGCCAATGAGCAGTTCTTC. Protein: CASSFSGRAANEQFF. The variable domain in full, completed from reference TRBV19 and TRBJ2-1, reads DGGITQSPKYLFRKEGQNVTLSCEQNLNHDAMYWYRQDPGQGLRLIYYSQIVNDFQKGDIAEGYSVSREKKESFPLTVTSAQKNPTAFYLCASSFSGRAANEQFFGPGTRLTVL.

V and J are TRBV27 and TRBJ1-2, with 7 positions matching TRBD1. Per the germline V gene, CDR1 is MNHEY and CDR2 is SMNVEV (reference sequence). The CDR3 runs to 17 residues. V was pared by 6 bases and J by 6 bases, with 19 bases of the junction left unmatched. The CDR3 region is CASSPVGWGRGDHGYTF. The CDR3 coding sequence is TGTGCCAGCAGCCCTGTGGGGTGGGGCAGGGGGGACCATGGCTACACCTTC.

The chain employs TRBV5-1 and TRBJ2-1, with 10 positions matching TRBD1. With V trimmed by 0 bases and J by 3 bases, 0 bases remained unmatched. The V gene's germline CDR1 is SGHRS and CDR2 YFSETQ. The CDR3 is 15 residues long. The CDR3 bases are TGCGCCAGCAGCTTGGGGACAGGGGGCTACAATGAGCAGTTCTTC. Translated: CASSLGTGGYNEQFF.

The chain links TRBV5-5 to TRBJ1-1, with 7 bases fitting TRBD1. With 2 bases clipped from V and 6 bases from J, the junction kept 4 bases outside the gene matches. CDR3 length: 13 residues. CDR1 is SGHKS, CDR2 YYEKEE, per germline (reference sequence). CDR3 nucleotides: TGTGCCAGCAGCTTATTACAGGGGTCTGAAGCTTTCTTT. Translating gives CASSLLQGSEAFF.

V usage is TRBV7-2 and J usage is TRBJ1-1, with D possibly matching TRBD1 (5 bases). Germline V gives CDR1 SGHTA, CDR2 FQGNSA. The length of the CDR3 is 13 residues. Trimming cost V 3 bases and J 6 bases, with 11 bases left between them. The CDR3 is CASSLGVGAEAFF. The CDR3 DNA follows: TGTGCCAGCAGCTTGGGGGTAGGAGCTGAAGCTTTCTTT.

The chain is built from TRBV5-6 and TRBJ2-7; no clear D. V lost 4 bases and J 0 bases, leaving 11 bases between the germline ends. Germline V gene sequence: CDR1 SGHDT, CDR2 YYEEEE. This CDR3 has 14 amino acids. DNA for the CDR3: TGTGCCAGCAGCGCGACCCAGAGCTCCTACGAGCAGTACTTC. The encoded protein is CASSATQSSYEQYF. The complete variable domain, with remaining parts taken from reference TRBV5-6 and TRBJ2-7, reads DAGVTQSPTHLIKTRGQQVTLRCSPKSGHDTVSWYQQALGQGPQFIFQYYEEEERQRGNFPDRFSGHQFPNYSSELNVNALLLGDSALYLCASSATQSSYEQYFGPGTRLTVT.

This rearrangement joins TRBV5-1 to TRBJ2-3, with a tentative D call TRBD1 (6 bases). Germline CDR1 and CDR2: SGHRS and YFSETQ. The CDR3 is 15 amino acids. V lost 4 bases and J 5 bases, leaving 17 bases between the germline ends. The CDR3 DNA reads TGCGCCAGCAGCGCCCGGGACAAGGGGATAGATACGCAGTATTTT. Translation: CASSARDKGIDTQYF.